The present T cell receptor (beta chain) was sequenced within a study of blood T cell repertoires in COVID-19. The overall study: The United States, Italy and Spain supplied acute and convalescent COVID-19 samples. PBMCs, B-cell-depleted T cells, or T cells were the source of the cDNA or gDNA that made up the material.

In the source study's methods: Amplified reference gene primers provided the basis for estimating nucleated cell counts. Libraries were prepared by immunoSEQ multiplex PCR; TCRdb keeps only in-frame clonotypes and omits some of them. V and J calls and clone size are as listed in that table; D and trimming were resolved from the DNA. The data hold 150,000 or so clones, with about 91% observed a single time. This CDR3 is 15 amino acids long. The ends were cut back, 5 bases at V and 1 base at J, with 14 bases in the middle. Germline V gene sequence: CDR1 SGHTA, CDR2 FQGTGA. The sample comprised peripheral blood. This sequence joins TRBV7-3 and TRBJ1-1; TRBD1 might be the D (6 bases). The TCR sequence derives from a man between 50 and 59 years old with acute or convalescent COVID-19. The CDR3: CASSPAGGPNTEAFF. As DNA, the CDR3 is TGTGCCAGCAGCCCGGCGGGGGGCCCGAACACTGAAGCTTTCTTT.